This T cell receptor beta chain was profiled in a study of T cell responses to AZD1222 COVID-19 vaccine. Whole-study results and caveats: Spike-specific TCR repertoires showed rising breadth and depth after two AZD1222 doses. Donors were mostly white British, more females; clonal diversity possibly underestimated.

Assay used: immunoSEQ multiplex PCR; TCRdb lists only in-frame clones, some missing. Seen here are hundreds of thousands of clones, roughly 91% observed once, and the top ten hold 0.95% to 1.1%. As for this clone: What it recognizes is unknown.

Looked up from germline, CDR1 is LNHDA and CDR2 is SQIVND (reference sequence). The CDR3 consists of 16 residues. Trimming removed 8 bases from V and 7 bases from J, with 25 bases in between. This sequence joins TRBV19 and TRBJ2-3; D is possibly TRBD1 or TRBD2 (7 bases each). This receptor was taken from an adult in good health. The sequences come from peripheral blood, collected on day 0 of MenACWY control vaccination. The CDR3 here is CASAQWAGGARHTQYF. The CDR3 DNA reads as TGTGCCAGTGCTCAATGGGCAGGGGGGGCCCGCCATACGCAGTATTTT.